This T cell receptor beta chain was retrieved from a study of T cell responses to AZD1222 COVID-19 vaccine. Broader study findings: Of spike-specific TCRs, nearly half reportedly target regions left unmutated in variants. CD4 TCRs linked to vaccination spanned spike, dominating at 160-218 and 743-854.

Analyses pooled second doses at about 4 or about 12 weeks. TCRdb's table, derived via immunoSEQ multiplex PCR, lists solely in-frame clones and lacks some. This table holds approximately 67,000 clones, about 88% found once. On this clone: The target antigen is unknown.

Germline V lookup: CDR1 SGHVS, CDR2 FQNEAQ. Deletions cut 3 bases from V and 4 bases from J, with 13 bases between. The CDR3 totals 14 residues. The clonotype was recovered from an adult who received the AZD1222 COVID-19 vaccine. The specimen was peripheral blood, collected 28 days after the second AZD1222 dose. This chain joins TRBV7-8 and TRBJ2-7; D is ambiguous. CDR3 region: CASSLHDGPYEQYF. The CDR3 DNA reads TGTGCCAGCAGCTTGCACGATGGACCTTACGAGCAGTACTTC.